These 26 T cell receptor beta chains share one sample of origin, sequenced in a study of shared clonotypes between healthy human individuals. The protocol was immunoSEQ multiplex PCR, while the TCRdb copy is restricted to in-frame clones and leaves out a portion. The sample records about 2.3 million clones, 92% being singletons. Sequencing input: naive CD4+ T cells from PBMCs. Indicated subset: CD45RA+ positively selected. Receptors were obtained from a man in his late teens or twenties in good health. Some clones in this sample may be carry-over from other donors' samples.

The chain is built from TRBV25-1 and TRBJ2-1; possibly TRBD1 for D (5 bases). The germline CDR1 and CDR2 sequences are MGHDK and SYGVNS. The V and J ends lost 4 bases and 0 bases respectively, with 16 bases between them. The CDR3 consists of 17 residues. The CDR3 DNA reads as TGTGCCAGCAGTGGATCTAAGTGGCAGGGCTCCTACAATGAGCAGTTCTTC. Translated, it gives CASSGSKWQGSYNEQFF.

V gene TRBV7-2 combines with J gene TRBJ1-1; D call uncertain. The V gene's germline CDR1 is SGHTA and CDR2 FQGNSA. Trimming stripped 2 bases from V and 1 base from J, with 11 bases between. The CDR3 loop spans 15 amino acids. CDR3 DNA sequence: TGTGCCAGCAGCTTACGCCCCGTTAGGAACACTGAAGCTTTCTTT. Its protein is CASSLRPVRNTEAFF. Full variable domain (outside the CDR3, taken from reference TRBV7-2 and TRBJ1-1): GAGVSQSPSNKVTEKGKDVELRCDPISGHTALYWYRQSLGQGLEFLIYFQGNSAPDKSGLPSDRFSAERTGGSVSTLTIQRTQQEDSAVYLCASSLRPVRNTEAFFGQGTRLTVV.

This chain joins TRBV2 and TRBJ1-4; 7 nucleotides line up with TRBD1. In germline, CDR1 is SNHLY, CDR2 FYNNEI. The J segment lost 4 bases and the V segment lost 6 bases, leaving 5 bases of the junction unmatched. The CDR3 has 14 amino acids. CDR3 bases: TGTGCCAGCAGCGAGGGGGACAGTAATGAAAAACTGTTTTTT. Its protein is CASSEGDSNEKLFF.

This chain's CDR3 is CASSQAGGSYGYTF. In DNA form, the CDR3 reads TGCGCCAGCAGCCAAGCGGGGGGTAGCTATGGCTACACCTTC. The chain employs TRBV4-1 and TRBJ1-2, with D possibly matching TRBD1 (5 bases). The V gene lost 1 base and the J gene lost 4 bases, with 10 bases spanning the gap. Germline CDR1 is MGHRA and CDR2 is YSYEKL. The CDR3 runs 14 residues.

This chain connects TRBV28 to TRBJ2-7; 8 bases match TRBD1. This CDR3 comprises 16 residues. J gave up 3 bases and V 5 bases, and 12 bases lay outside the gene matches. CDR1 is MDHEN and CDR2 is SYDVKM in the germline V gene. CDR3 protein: CASSLPGPGGIYEQYF. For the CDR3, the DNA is TGTGCCAGCAGTCTCCCAGGGCCAGGGGGCATCTACGAGCAGTACTTC.

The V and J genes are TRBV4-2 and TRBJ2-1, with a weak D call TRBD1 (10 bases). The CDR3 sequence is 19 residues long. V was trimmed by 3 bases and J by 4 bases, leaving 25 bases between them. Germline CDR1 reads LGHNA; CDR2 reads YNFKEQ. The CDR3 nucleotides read TGTGCCAGCAGCCAGGGACAGGGGCGTCAGCGGGAGGTATACAATGAGCAGTTCTTC. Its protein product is CASSQGQGRQREVYNEQFF.

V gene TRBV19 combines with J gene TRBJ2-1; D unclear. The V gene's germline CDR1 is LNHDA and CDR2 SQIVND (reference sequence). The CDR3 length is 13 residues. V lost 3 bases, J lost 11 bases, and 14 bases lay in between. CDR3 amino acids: CASSIPRDLKQFF. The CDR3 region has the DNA TGTGCCAGTAGTATTCCCCGCGACCTCAAGCAGTTCTTC.

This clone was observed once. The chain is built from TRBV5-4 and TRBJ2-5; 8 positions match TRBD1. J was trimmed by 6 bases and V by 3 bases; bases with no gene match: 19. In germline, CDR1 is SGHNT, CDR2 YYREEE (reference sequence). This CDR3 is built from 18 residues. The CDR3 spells CASSWKLGGGQGMKTQYF. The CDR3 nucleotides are TGTGCCAGCAGCTGGAAGCTAGGGGGCGGACAGGGCATGAAGACCCAGTACTTC.

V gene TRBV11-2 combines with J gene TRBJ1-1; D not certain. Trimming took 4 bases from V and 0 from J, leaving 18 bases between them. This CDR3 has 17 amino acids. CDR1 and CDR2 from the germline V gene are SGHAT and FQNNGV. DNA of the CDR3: TGTGCCAGCAGCTCCCGTAGGCCGGCCAAAATGAACACTGAAGCTTTCTTT. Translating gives CASSSRRPAKMNTEAFF.

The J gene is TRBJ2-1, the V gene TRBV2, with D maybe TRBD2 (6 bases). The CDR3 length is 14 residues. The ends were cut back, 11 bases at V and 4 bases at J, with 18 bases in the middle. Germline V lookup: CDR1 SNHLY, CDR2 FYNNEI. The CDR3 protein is CARQPHGGYNEQFF. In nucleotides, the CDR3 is TGTGCCCGCCAGCCCCACGGGGGATACAATGAGCAGTTCTTC.

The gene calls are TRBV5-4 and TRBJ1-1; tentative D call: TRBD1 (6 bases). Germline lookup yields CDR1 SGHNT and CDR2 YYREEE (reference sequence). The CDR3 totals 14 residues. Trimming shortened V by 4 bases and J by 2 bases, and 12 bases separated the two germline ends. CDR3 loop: CASSKEGGNTEAFF. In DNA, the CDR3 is TGTGCCAGCAGCAAAGAAGGGGGAAACACTGAAGCTTTCTTT.

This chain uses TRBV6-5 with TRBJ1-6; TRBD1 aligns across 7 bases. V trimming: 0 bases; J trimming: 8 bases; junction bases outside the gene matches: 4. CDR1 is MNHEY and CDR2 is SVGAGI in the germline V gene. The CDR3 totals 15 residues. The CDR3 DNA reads TGTGCCAGCAGTTACTCGTGGCAGGGGGATTCACCCCTCCACTTT. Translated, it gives CASSYSWQGDSPLHF.

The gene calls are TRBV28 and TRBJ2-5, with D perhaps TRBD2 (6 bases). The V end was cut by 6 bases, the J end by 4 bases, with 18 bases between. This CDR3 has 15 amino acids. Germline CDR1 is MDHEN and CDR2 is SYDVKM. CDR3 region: CASRLRIRGGETQYF. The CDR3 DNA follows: TGTGCCAGCAGATTAAGGATTCGGGGAGGAGAGACCCAGTACTTC.

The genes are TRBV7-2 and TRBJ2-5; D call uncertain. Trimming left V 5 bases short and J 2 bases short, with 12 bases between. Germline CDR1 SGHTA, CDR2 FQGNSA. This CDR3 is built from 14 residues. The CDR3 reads CASSPNWSQETQYF. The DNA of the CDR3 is TGTGCCAGCAGCCCCAACTGGTCTCAAGAGACCCAGTACTTC.

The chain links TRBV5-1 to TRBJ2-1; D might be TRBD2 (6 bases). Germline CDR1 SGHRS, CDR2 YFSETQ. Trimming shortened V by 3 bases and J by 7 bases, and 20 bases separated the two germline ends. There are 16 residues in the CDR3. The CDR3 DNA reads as TGCGCCAGCAGCTCGGACGGTGTTAGCGGTGTTAATGAGCAGTTCTTC. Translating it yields CASSSDGVSGVNEQFF.

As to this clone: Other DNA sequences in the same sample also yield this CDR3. This chain's CDR3 is CASSSTGGETQYF. The CDR3 DNA is TGCGCCAGCAGCTCGACGGGGGGAGAGACCCAGTACTTC. The rearrangement uses TRBV5-1 and TRBJ2-5; 7 nucleotides line up with TRBD2. Per germline, CDR1 SGHRS and CDR2 YFSETQ. With V trimmed by 3 bases and J by 4 bases, 3 bases remained unmatched. The CDR3 runs to 13 residues.

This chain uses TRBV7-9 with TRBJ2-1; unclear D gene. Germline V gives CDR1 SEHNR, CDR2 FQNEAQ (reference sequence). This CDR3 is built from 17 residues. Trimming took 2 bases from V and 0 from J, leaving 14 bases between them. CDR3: CASSLLRQINSYNEQFF. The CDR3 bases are TGTGCCAGCAGCTTACTTAGGCAGATAAACTCCTACAATGAGCAGTTCTTC.

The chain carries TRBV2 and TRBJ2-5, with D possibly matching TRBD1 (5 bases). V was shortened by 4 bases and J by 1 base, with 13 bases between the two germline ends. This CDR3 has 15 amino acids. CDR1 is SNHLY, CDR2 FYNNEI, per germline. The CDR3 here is CASSGLTAFQETQYF. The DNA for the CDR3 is TGTGCCAGCAGTGGTCTGACAGCCTTCCAAGAGACCCAGTACTTC.

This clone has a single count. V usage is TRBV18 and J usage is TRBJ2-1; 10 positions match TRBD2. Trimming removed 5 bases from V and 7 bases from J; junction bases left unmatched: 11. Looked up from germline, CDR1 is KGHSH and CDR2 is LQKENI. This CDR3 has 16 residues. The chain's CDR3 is CASSSLLAGFGNEQFF. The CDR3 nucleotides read TGTGCCAGCTCATCCCTACTAGCGGGATTTGGGAATGAGCAGTTCTTC. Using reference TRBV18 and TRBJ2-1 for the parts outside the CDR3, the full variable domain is NAGVMQNPRHLVRRRGQEARLRCSPMKGHSHVYWYRQLPEEGLKFMVYLQKENIIDESGMPKERFSAEFPKEGPSILRIQQVVRGDSAAYFCASSSLLAGFGNEQFFGPGTRLTVL.

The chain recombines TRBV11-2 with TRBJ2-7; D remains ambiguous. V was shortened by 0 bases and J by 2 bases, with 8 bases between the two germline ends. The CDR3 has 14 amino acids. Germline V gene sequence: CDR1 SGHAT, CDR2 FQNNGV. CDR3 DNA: TGTGCCAGCAGCTTAGATCCCCACCCCTACGAGCAGTACTTC. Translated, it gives CASSLDPHPYEQYF.

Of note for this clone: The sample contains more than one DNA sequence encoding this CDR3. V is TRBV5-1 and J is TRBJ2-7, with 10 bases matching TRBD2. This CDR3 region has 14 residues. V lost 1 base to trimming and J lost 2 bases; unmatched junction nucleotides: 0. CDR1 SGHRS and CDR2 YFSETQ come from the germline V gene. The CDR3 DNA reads TGCGCCAGCAGCTTGACTAGCGGGACCTACGAGCAGTACTTC. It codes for CASSLTSGTYEQYF. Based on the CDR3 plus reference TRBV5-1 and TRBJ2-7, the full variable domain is KAGVTQTPRYLIKTRGQQVTLSCSPISGHRSVSWYQQTPGQGLQFLFEYFSETQRNKGNFPGRFSGRQFSNSRSEMNVSTLELGDSALYLCASSLTSGTYEQYFGPGTRLTVT.

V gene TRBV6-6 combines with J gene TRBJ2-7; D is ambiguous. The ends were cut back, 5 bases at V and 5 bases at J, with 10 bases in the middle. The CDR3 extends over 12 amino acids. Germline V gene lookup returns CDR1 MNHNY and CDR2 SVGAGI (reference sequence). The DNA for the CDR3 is TGTGCCAGCAGTCTGCCCCGGGACGAGCAGTACTTC. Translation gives CASSLPRDEQYF.

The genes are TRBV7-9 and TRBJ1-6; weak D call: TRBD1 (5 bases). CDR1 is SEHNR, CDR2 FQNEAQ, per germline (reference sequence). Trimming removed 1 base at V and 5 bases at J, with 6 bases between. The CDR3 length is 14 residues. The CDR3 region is CASSLGGDNSPLHF. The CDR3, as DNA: TGTGCCAGCAGCTTAGGGGGGGATAATTCACCCCTCCACTTT.

The CDR3 is CASSPRRGNEQFF. Written as DNA, the CDR3 is TGTGCCAGCTCCCCGCGGCGGGGCAATGAGCAGTTCTTC. The V call is TRBV28, the J call TRBJ2-1; the D gene is possibly TRBD2 (6 bases). The germline gives CDR1 MDHEN, CDR2 SYDVKM. The CDR3 sequence is 13 residues long. Trimming cost V 8 bases and J 6 bases, with 14 bases left between them.

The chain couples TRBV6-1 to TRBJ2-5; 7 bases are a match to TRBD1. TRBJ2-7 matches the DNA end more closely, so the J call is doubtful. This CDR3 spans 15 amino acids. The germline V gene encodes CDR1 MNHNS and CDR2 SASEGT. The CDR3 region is CASSEAGTEGYEQYF. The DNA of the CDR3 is TGTGCCAGCAGTGAAGCCGGGACAGAGGGCTACGAGCAGTACTTC.

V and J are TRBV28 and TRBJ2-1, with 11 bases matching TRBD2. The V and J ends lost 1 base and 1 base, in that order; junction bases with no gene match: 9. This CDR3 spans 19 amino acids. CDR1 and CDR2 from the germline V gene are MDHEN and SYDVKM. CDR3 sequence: CASSLLLSASGRSYNEQFF. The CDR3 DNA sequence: TGTGCCAGCAGTTTATTACTCAGTGCTAGCGGGAGGTCCTACAATGAGCAGTTCTTC.